This T cell receptor beta chain was documented in a study of OX40 agonist ivuxolimab in advanced cancers. About the research overall: Two cutaneous melanoma patients and one hepatocellular carcinoma patient, three in all, had partial responses.

General study points: Blood T cells, both CD4+ and CD8+, expanded clonally by week 6 at 0.1 to 3.0 mg/kg.

The CDR3 totals 13 residues. Germline loops: CDR1 PRHDT, CDR2 FYEKMQ (reference sequence). V was pared by 5 bases and J by 1 base, with 9 bases between. The protocol was immunoSEQ multiplex PCR, while the TCRdb copy is restricted to in-frame clones and leaves out a portion. The sample includes tens of thousands of clones, around 81% of them seen just once. This clone was counted between two and nine times. Its antigen is not known. The input for sequencing was CD4+ or CD8+ T cells sorted from blood, taken in a trial of the OX40 agonist ivuxolimab. This TCR came from an adult with an advanced solid tumor such as melanoma, head and neck, liver or kidney cancer. This sequence joins TRBV13 and TRBJ2-7; D gene unclear. The CDR3 nucleotides are TGTGCCAGCAGCCGTTTAGGTTCCTACGAGCAGTACTTC. This codes for CASSRLGSYEQYF.